The 27 T cell receptor beta chains presented below share a single source sample, sequenced in a study of T cells in Graves' hyperthyroidism and ophthalmopathy. Regions amplified from RNA transcripts were the TCR beta CDR3 regions. The TCR CDR3 first-round RT-PCR relied on the HTBI primer set. TCRdb ran MiXCR on the multiplex PCR reads and lists one entry per CDR3 protein. The sample carries around 250,000 distinct CDR3 sequences, roughly 15% recorded once. Sequenced: blood. The receptors were gathered from a woman in her forties with Graves' hyperthyroidism that later progressed to Graves' ophthalmopathy.

In regard to this clonotype: A junction boundary mismatches the germline segment, possibly from a read error. This rearrangement joins TRBV5-1 to TRBJ1-1, with 10 positions matching TRBD1. Germline V gives CDR1 SGHRS, CDR2 YFSETQ. The CDR3 extends over 14 amino acids. In DNA, the CDR3 is TGCACCAGCAGCTTGACAGGGGGCAACACTGAAGCTTTCTTT. Translated: CTSSLTGGNTEAFF.

This clonotype appeared many times. The chain employs TRBV6-1 and TRBJ2-7, with 9 positions matching TRBD1. Per germline, CDR1 MNHNS and CDR2 SASEGT. Losses at the gene ends were 3 bases for V and 8 bases for J; bases not matched to a gene: 8. The CDR3 is 14 residues long. CDR3 region: CASSDRNRGRQQYF. In DNA form, the CDR3 reads TGTGCCAGCAGTGACCGGAACAGGGGGCGCCAGCAGTACTTC.

In this sample, this clonotype turned up many times. This chain connects TRBV3-1 to TRBJ1-3, with no clear D. Germline values: CDR1 LGHDT, CDR2 YNNKEL (reference sequence). The CDR3 loop spans 12 amino acids. The ends were cut back, 1 base at V and 5 bases at J, with 3 bases in the middle. This chain's CDR3 is CASSQARNTIYF. Here the CDR3 DNA reads TGTGCCAGCAGCCAAGCCAGAAACACCATATATTTT.

At least ten counts were recorded for this clonotype. The rearrangement joins TRBV18 to TRBJ2-5; D might be TRBD1 or TRBD2, each matching 6 bases. From germline, CDR1 is KGHSH and CDR2 LQKENI. Trimming took off 4 bases at V and 5 bases at J, with 17 bases between the two ends. CDR3 length equals 15 residues. The DNA of the CDR3 is TGTGCCAGCTCACACCGGGAGTCAGGGGAGGAGACCCAGTACTTC. Its translation: CASSHRESGEETQYF.

This clonotype was seen more than once but under ten times. V and J are TRBV13 and TRBJ1-2; unclear D gene. The length of the CDR3 is 14 residues. The germline CDR1 and CDR2 sequences are PRHDT and FYEKMQ (reference sequence). The V end lost 4 bases, the J end lost 0 bases, and 9 bases lay between the germline ends. In DNA form, the CDR3 reads TGTGCCAGCAGCTCCCAGTTAGCTAACTATGGCTACACCTTC. It codes for CASSSQLANYGYTF.

The chain has TRBV4-1 and TRBJ1-1, with TRBD1 matching over 7 bases. Germline trimming cut 0 bases from V and 6 bases from J; bases unmatched to any gene: 7. Germline V lookup: CDR1 MGHRA, CDR2 YSYEKL. This CDR3 is built from 15 residues. In DNA form, the CDR3 reads TGCGCCAGCAGCCAAGACGACAGGGTTGGCGCTGAAGCTTTCTTT. This translates into CASSQDDRVGAEAFF.

This clonotype was detected ten times or more. The chain has TRBV27 and TRBJ2-1; D is possibly TRBD2 (6 bases). Trimming cost V 7 bases and J 2 bases, with 15 bases left between them. CDR3 length: 15 residues. Germline assignment: CDR1 MNHEY and CDR2 SMNVEV (reference sequence). DNA of the CDR3: TGTGCCAGCACGACTAGTTCCCCTACCTACAATGAGCAGTTCTTC. This sequence encodes CASTTSSPTYNEQFF.

This clonotype has at least ten counts. This chain joins TRBV19 and TRBJ1-1; perhaps TRBD1 as D (5 bases). V was clipped by 5 bases and J by 1 base, with 17 bases between them. The CDR3 loop spans 16 amino acids. From germline, CDR1 is LNHDA and CDR2 SQIVND (reference sequence). The CDR3 reads CASSPRGAGGNTEAFF. For the CDR3, the DNA is TGTGCCAGTAGTCCAAGGGGAGCCGGCGGGAACACTGAAGCTTTCTTT.

The sample holds many counts of this clonotype. This chain uses TRBV20-1 with TRBJ1-1; D is uncertain. Trimming shortened V by 4 bases and J by 0 bases, and 9 bases separated the two germline ends. The CDR3 spans 13 residues. The germline CDR1 and CDR2 sequences are DFQATT and SNEGSKA (reference sequence). CDR3 sequence (DNA): TGCAGTGCTACTGACGGAATGAACACTGAAGCTTTCTTT. It specifies CSATDGMNTEAFF.

This clonotype has at least ten counts. The V gene is TRBV19, the J gene TRBJ2-7, with TRBD1 matching 7 bases. The V and J ends lost 5 bases and 0 bases, in that order; junction bases with no gene match: 4. CDR1 and CDR2 (germline): LNHDA, SQIVND (reference sequence). There are 14 residues in the CDR3. This CDR3 reads CASSPGTASYEQYF. The CDR3 coding sequence is TGTGCCAGTAGTCCAGGGACAGCCTCCTACGAGCAGTACTTC. Full variable domain (outside the CDR3, taken from reference TRBV19 and TRBJ2-7): DGGITQSPKYLFRKEGQNVTLSCEQNLNHDAMYWYRQDPGQGLRLIYYSQIVNDFQKGDIAEGYSVSREKKESFPLTVTSAQKNPTAFYLCASSPGTASYEQYFGPGTRLTVT.

Many counts were recorded for this clonotype. The chain couples TRBV7-8 to TRBJ2-5; tentatively, D is TRBD2 (5 bases). Germline V gene data show CDR1 as SGHVS and CDR2 as FQNEAQ. The CDR3 is made up of 14 amino acids. V was shortened by 4 bases and J by 0 bases, with 9 bases between the two germline ends. Written as DNA, the CDR3 is TGTGCCAGCAGCTCAGCGGTGTACCAAGAGACCCAGTACTTC. Translated: CASSSAVYQETQYF.

The sample holds many counts of this clonotype. The genes are TRBV10-1 and TRBJ2-7; D unclear. The germline V gene encodes CDR1 WNHNN and CDR2 SYGVQD (reference sequence). The V and J ends lost 3 bases and 3 bases respectively, with 6 bases between them. The CDR3 totals 12 residues. The CDR3 is CASSDDDYEQYF. CDR3 bases: TGCGCCAGCAGTGATGACGACTACGAGCAGTACTTC.

Many counts were recorded for this clonotype. This chain connects TRBV6-1 to TRBJ2-1; D remains ambiguous. Per germline, CDR1 MNHNS and CDR2 SASEGT. The CDR3 has 14 amino acids. V gave up 5 bases and J gave up 0 bases, with 8 bases separating them. CDR3 coding DNA: TGTGCCAGCAGTAGGGTTTCCTCCTACAATGAGCAGTTCTTC. Translation gives CASSRVSSYNEQFF.

This clonotype was counted many times. V usage is TRBV28 and J usage is TRBJ1-1; a weak D match, TRBD1 (5 bases). The V end was cut by 1 base, the J end by 1 base, with 28 bases between. The CDR3 sequence is 21 residues long. Germline lookup yields CDR1 MDHEN and CDR2 SYDVKM. DNA for the CDR3: TGTGCCAGCAGTTTATCACTAAGACAACGATTCATCCGGGGCCAGAACACTGAAGCTTTCTTT. Protein: CASSLSLRQRFIRGQNTEAFF.

This clonotype occurred many times. This sequence joins TRBV28 and TRBJ1-3; D is ambiguous. The CDR3 runs to 16 residues. V was cut by 4 bases and J by 0 bases, with 13 bases left in between. Germline V gene sequence: CDR1 MDHEN, CDR2 SYDVKM. This CDR3 is CASSSLNAPSGNTIYF. The CDR3 nucleotides read TGTGCCAGCAGTTCCCTCAACGCGCCCTCTGGAAACACCATATATTTT.

This chain connects TRBV24-1 to TRBJ1-2; D remains unclear. The germline gives CDR1 KGHDR, CDR2 SFDVKD. The germline V and J ends were trimmed by 4 bases and 2 bases, with 4 bases remaining between them. The CDR3 has 12 residues. Here the CDR3 DNA reads TGTGCCACCAGTGAGTGGAACTATGGCTACACCTTC. It codes for CATSEWNYGYTF.

This clonotype was seen many times. This chain uses TRBV12-3 or TRBV12-4 with TRBJ2-2; D not resolved. This CDR3 comprises 13 residues. Trimming stripped 1 base from V and 3 bases from J, with 3 bases between. CDR3 DNA sequence: TGTGCCAGCAGTTTAGAGGACACCGGGGAGCTGTTTTTT. Translated: CASSLEDTGELFF.

This clonotype was counted at least ten times. This chain links TRBV6-1 with TRBJ1-6; D gene ambiguous. Trimming took off 3 bases at V and 6 bases at J, with 12 bases between the two ends. The germline V gene encodes CDR1 MNHNS and CDR2 SASEGT. The CDR3 is 15 residues long. This CDR3 reads CASSDPPVGNSPLHF. The CDR3 DNA follows: TGTGCCAGCAGTGACCCCCCAGTGGGTAATTCACCCCTCCACTTT.

This clonotype has at least ten counts. The chain has TRBV20-1 and TRBJ1-1; 8 nucleotides align to TRBD1. This CDR3 spans 17 amino acids. The trim removed 6 bases at V and 1 base at J, leaving 16 bases unmatched. Germline V gene sequence: CDR1 DFQATT, CDR2 SNEGSKA (reference sequence). The CDR3 DNA is TGCAGTGCCCCCTATTACGGACAGGGAGACTGGAACACTGAAGCTTTCTTT. It is translated as CSAPYYGQGDWNTEAFF.

This clonotype has a count of ten or more. J is TRBJ1-4 and V is TRBV28; 8 nucleotides line up with TRBD1. CDR1 and CDR2 from the germline V gene are MDHEN and SYDVKM. Trimming removed 2 bases from V and 6 bases from J; junction bases left unmatched: 20. CDR3 length: 20 residues. CDR3 in DNA: TGTGCCAGCAGTTTACTTGTGATTGAGGACGGGACAGGTGGAGATGAAAAACTGTTTTTT. It specifies CASSLLVIEDGTGGDEKLFF.

The table lists this clonotype with many counts. The chain couples TRBV30 to TRBJ2-1; TRBD2 agrees at 15 bases. The J segment lost 4 bases and the V segment lost 2 bases, leaving 9 bases of the junction unmatched. CDR3 length equals 18 residues. Per germline, CDR1 GTSNPN and CDR2 SVGIG (reference sequence). CDR3 sequence: CAWSLAGTSGRRYNEQFF. CDR3 sequence (DNA): TGTGCCTGGAGTCTCGCCGGGACTAGCGGGAGGCGGTACAATGAGCAGTTCTTC.

By its share, this clonotype is medium-sized. The gene calls are TRBV7-8 and TRBJ2-1; the match to TRBD2 covers 12 bases. The trim removed 6 bases at V and 4 bases at J, leaving 7 bases unmatched. The germline V gene has CDR1 SGHVS and CDR2 FQNEAQ. This CDR3 region has 16 residues. CDR3 in amino acids: CASSPTSGREYNEQFF. The CDR3 coding sequence is TGTGCCAGCAGTCCGACTAGCGGGAGAGAATACAATGAGCAGTTCTTC.

This clonotype was counted many times. The genes are TRBV7-3 and TRBJ2-5; TRBD1 aligns across 7 bases. After removal of 4 bases from V and 2 bases from J, the junction contained 7 bases not matched to a gene. CDR3 size: 15 residues. Germline values: CDR1 SGHTA, CDR2 FQGTGA. The CDR3 DNA reads TGTGCCAGCAGCTCACAGGGGAACGAACAAGAGACCCAGTACTTC. Its protein product is CASSSQGNEQETQYF.

The table lists this clonotype with many counts. The chain joins TRBV5-1 to TRBJ2-7; no clear D gene. This CDR3 comprises 14 residues. Trimming pared 2 bases from V and 2 bases from J, leaving 11 bases between. The germline V gene encodes CDR1 SGHRS and CDR2 YFSETQ. The CDR3 loop reads CASSFGRSTYEQYF. As DNA, the CDR3 is TGCGCCAGCAGCTTCGGCAGGTCTACCTACGAGCAGTACTTC.

The V call is TRBV2, the J call TRBJ2-2; TRBD2 agrees at 11 bases. CDR1 and CDR2 (germline): SNHLY, FYNNEI. Trimming cost V 3 bases and J 7 bases; bases outside gene matches: 4. The CDR3 has 15 residues. CDR3 sequence reads: CASSEKLAGVGELFF. For the CDR3, the DNA is TGTGCCAGCAGTGAGAAACTAGCGGGAGTCGGGGAGCTGTTTTTT.

The chain uses TRBV5-6 and TRBJ2-2; 9 bases match TRBD1. V was pared by 0 bases and J by 3 bases, with 6 bases of the junction left unmatched. Germline V gene data show CDR1 as SGHDT and CDR2 as YYEEEE. CDR3 length equals 17 residues. DNA for the CDR3: TGTGCCAGCAGCTTGGCCGGGACAGGGCAATACACCGGGGAGCTGTTTTTT. Amino acids: CASSLAGTGQYTGELFF.

Points on this clonotype: It may be a read error: a sequence one base away is much more abundant. As DNA, the CDR3 is TGCGCCAGCAGCTTGGGCTCTAGCGGGGACATTAGGTCCTACAATGAGCAGTTCTTC. Its translation is CASSLGSSGDIRSYNEQFF. This chain uses TRBV5-1 with TRBJ2-1, with 9 bases lining up with TRBD2. This CDR3 has 19 amino acids. V gave up 0 bases and J gave up 1 base; unmatched junction bases: 11. In germline, CDR1 is SGHRS, CDR2 YFSETQ.